The clone carrying this T cell receptor beta chain was observed at least ten times. Its antigen is still unknown. This record belongs to a study of early T cells in non-severe SARS-CoV-2 infection. Overall study: RNA in bulk from unsorted whole blood was sequenced, and chains were unpaired.

Overall study findings and caveats: CD4 and private specificities were missed by VDJdb matching, which favored anti-spike CD8 responses.

Attachment of unique molecular identifiers to individual cDNA molecules was performed. TCRdb recomputed calls from the 5' RACE reads with MiXCR, one row per CDR3 protein. The table lists more than 25,000 distinct CDR3 sequences, over 2.5% of them singletons, with approximately 0.72% in the top ten. V gave up 2 bases and J gave up 11 bases, with 9 bases separating them. Per the germline V gene, CDR1 is MNHNY and CDR2 is SVGAGI (reference sequence). This CDR3 spans 11 amino acids. What was sequenced was whole blood. The source of this sequence is an adult who was a healthcare worker with PCR-confirmed SARS-CoV-2 infection or an uninfected control (not recorded which). The chain links TRBV6-6 to TRBJ1-1; no reliable D call. The CDR3 sequence: CASSYRGEAFF. The CDR3, as DNA: TGTGCCAGCAGTTACCGCGGGGAGGCTTTCTTT.